A single sample is the source of the 20 T cell receptor beta chains below, sequenced in a study of OX40 agonist ivuxolimab in advanced cancers. Sequencing was performed with immunoSEQ multiplex PCR; in TCRdb, only in-frame clones are kept and a portion is missing. Of fewer than 20,000 clones detected, around 78% appear once; the ten largest clones hold approximately 30%. The material sequenced was CD4+ or CD8+ T cells sorted from blood, taken in a trial of the OX40 agonist ivuxolimab. The source is an adult with an advanced solid tumor such as melanoma, head and neck, liver or kidney cancer.

J is TRBJ2-2 and V is TRBV19; 11 bases are shared with TRBD2. The CDR3 consists of 16 residues. The V gene end was trimmed by 5 bases and the J gene end by 6 bases; junction bases not matched to a gene: 8. In germline, CDR1 is LNHDA, CDR2 SQIVND (reference sequence). CDR3 nucleotides: TGTGCCAGTAGTCCGGGACTAGCGGACTGGGCCGGGGAGCTGTTTTTT. It codes for CASSPGLADWAGELFF.

This clone occurred once. This chain links TRBV10-3 with TRBJ2-1, with TRBD2 matching 8 bases. The junction had 3 bases not matched to a gene; V was cut back by 6 bases and J by 2 bases. CDR3 length equals 14 residues. From germline, CDR1 is ENHRY and CDR2 SYGVKD. The CDR3 loop is CAIRREGTYNEQFF. Here the CDR3 DNA reads TGTGCCATCAGACGGGAGGGCACCTACAATGAGCAGTTCTTC.

The J gene is TRBJ2-1, the V gene TRBV5-1; TRBD1 aligns across 8 bases. Germline CDR1 SGHRS, CDR2 YFSETQ. The CDR3 spans 14 residues. V dropped 5 bases and J dropped 6; count of bases not matched to a gene: 7. As DNA, the CDR3 is TGCGCCAGCAGGGACAGGGACAGGTTCAATGAGCAGTTCTTC. Residues: CASRDRDRFNEQFF.

The V and J genes are TRBV15 and TRBJ2-1, with D maybe TRBD2 (6 bases). The CDR3 runs 17 residues. Germline CDR1 reads LNHNV; CDR2 reads YYDKDF (reference sequence). V was pared by 5 bases and J by 3 bases, with 20 bases between. The CDR3 loop reads CATSPPVGIADYNEQFF. CDR3 bases: TGTGCCACCAGCCCTCCAGTCGGGATAGCGGACTACAATGAGCAGTTCTTC.

V is TRBV19 and J is TRBJ1-4, with D tentatively TRBD1 (6 bases). Germline V gene data show CDR1 as LNHDA and CDR2 as SQIVND (reference sequence). This CDR3 comprises 15 residues. V lost 8 bases to trimming and J lost 8 bases, with 21 bases between them. The CDR3 sequence is CASHDVAGADEKLFF. The CDR3 nucleotides are TGTGCCAGTCACGATGTGGCAGGGGCAGACGAAAAACTGTTTTTT.

The V call is TRBV7-9, the J call TRBJ2-3; 13 positions match TRBD2. The CDR3 contains 18 residues. With V trimmed by 5 bases and J by 1 base, 9 bases remained unmatched. Germline-derived CDR1 and CDR2 are SEHNR and FQNEAQ (reference sequence). The DNA of the CDR3 is TGTGCCAGCAGCCTCGGGACTAGCGGGGACCGCGGCACAGATACGCAGTATTTT. Protein product: CASSLGTSGDRGTDTQYF.

J is TRBJ1-5 and V is TRBV4-1; TRBD1 is a possible D gene (5 bases). The CDR3 is 15 amino acids. With 0 bases removed from V and 5 bases from J, the gap between germline ends came to 11 bases. Germline assignment: CDR1 MGHRA and CDR2 YSYEKL. Here the CDR3 reads CASSQDSREDQPQHF. The CDR3 DNA reads as TGCGCCAGCAGCCAAGATAGCAGGGAGGATCAGCCCCAGCATTTT.

This sequence joins TRBV21-1 and TRBJ1-4. TRBV21-1 is labeled a pseudogene. CDR3 length: 11 residues. CDR3 protein: CASSKNEKLFF. Written as DNA, the CDR3 is TGTGCCAGCAGCAAAAATGAAAAACTGTTTTTT.

This chain connects TRBV9 to TRBJ2-3; D perhaps matches TRBD2 (6 bases). Trimming removed 7 bases at V and 4 bases at J, with 16 bases between. The V gene's germline CDR1 is SGDLS and CDR2 YYNGEE. This CDR3 has 14 residues. CDR3 residues: CASSQGGNPDTQYF. CDR3 nucleotides: TGTGCCAGCTCCCAAGGAGGGAACCCAGATACGCAGTATTTT.

In its sample, this clone was seen once. The V gene is TRBV5-4, the J gene TRBJ1-2; tentatively, D is TRBD1 (5 bases). Trimming stripped 0 bases from V and 6 bases from J, with 15 bases between. The V gene's germline CDR1 is SGHNT and CDR2 YYREEE (reference sequence). This CDR3 is 15 amino acids long. CDR3 DNA: TGTGCCAGCAGCTTGGGATCAGGGCCACCGAATGGCTACACCTTC. Translating gives CASSLGSGPPNGYTF.

The genes are TRBV5-8 and TRBJ2-7, with D unclear. The CDR3 loop spans 11 amino acids. Trimming left V 0 bases short and J 7 bases short, with 5 bases between. Germline V gene sequence: CDR1 SGHTS, CDR2 YDEGEE. CDR3 residues: CASSLAREQYF. The CDR3 bases are TGTGCCAGCAGCTTGGCAAGAGAGCAGTACTTC.

The chain employs TRBV27 and TRBJ1-6; D is ambiguous. Trimming removed 6 bases from V and 7 bases from J, with 10 bases in between. CDR1 is MNHEY and CDR2 is SMNVEV in the germline V gene (reference sequence). The CDR3 is 13 amino acids. The CDR3 protein is CASSQLGNSPLHF. Here the CDR3 DNA reads TGTGCCAGCAGCCAGCTGGGAAATTCACCCCTCCACTTT.

On this clone itself: Different DNA sequences within this sample yield the same CDR3. The chain employs TRBV6-1 and TRBJ1-6; no clear D gene. Germline-derived CDR1 and CDR2 are MNHNS and SASEGT. Trimming cost V 6 bases and J 0 bases, with 15 bases left between them. The CDR3 has 17 amino acids. CDR3 region: CASRERAPGSYNSPLHF. CDR3 DNA: TGTGCCAGCAGGGAAAGGGCCCCGGGCTCCTATAATTCACCCCTCCACTTT.

This chain links TRBV4-3 with TRBJ2-2; D possibly corresponds to TRBD2 (7 bases). Trimming removed 0 bases at V and 4 bases at J, with 12 bases between. This CDR3 is 16 amino acids long. Germline CDR1 LGHNA, CDR2 YSLEER. DNA of the CDR3: TGCGCCAGCAGCCAAGATTGGGGGGGCGCCACCGGGGAGCTGTTTTTT. It codes for CASSQDWGGATGELFF.

The chain carries TRBV19 and TRBJ2-1; 9 bases are a match to TRBD2. With V trimmed by 7 bases and J by 8 bases, 6 bases remained unmatched. CDR3 length: 13 amino acids. Germline V gene data show CDR1 as LNHDA and CDR2 as SQIVND (reference sequence). This CDR3 reads CASNLAGWHEQFF. DNA for the CDR3: TGTGCCAGTAATCTAGCGGGATGGCATGAGCAGTTCTTC.

The genes are TRBV30 and TRBJ1-6; 7 positions agree with TRBD1. J lost 5 bases, V lost 4 bases, and 11 bases had no gene match. This CDR3 contains 16 residues. The germline V gene encodes CDR1 GTSNPN and CDR2 SVGIG (reference sequence). The CDR3, as DNA: TGTGCCTGGATCCTGCAGGGGGAACCGCATAATTCACCCCTCCACTTT. It yields the protein CAWILQGEPHNSPLHF.

The V call is TRBV19, the J call TRBJ1-1; D gene uncertain. The germline V gene has CDR1 LNHDA and CDR2 SQIVND (reference sequence). The CDR3 is made up of 14 amino acids. Between the trimmed V and J ends, which lost 1 base and 4 bases, there was a span of 10 bases. The CDR3 region is CASSIGGEGTEAFF. CDR3 nucleotides: TGTGCCAGTAGTATAGGCGGGGAGGGCACTGAAGCTTTCTTT.

The rearrangement joins TRBV6-5 to TRBJ1-2; D remains ambiguous. Trimming left V 2 bases short and J 5 bases short, with 9 bases between. There are 13 residues in the CDR3. Germline CDR1 MNHEY, CDR2 SVGAGI. DNA for the CDR3: TGTGCCAGCAGTTACGAACGGACTTATGGCTACACCTTC. This codes for CASSYERTYGYTF.

The chain joins TRBV2 to TRBJ2-7; D unclear. Germline CDR1 is SNHLY and CDR2 is FYNNEI. The CDR3 covers 15 residues. The V end lost 5 bases, the J end lost 0 bases, and 14 bases lay between the germline ends. The CDR3 reads CASSSPLSFSYEQYF. The CDR3 coding sequence is TGTGCCAGCAGTTCCCCCCTTAGTTTCTCCTACGAGCAGTACTTC.

V is TRBV28 and J is TRBJ2-7, with 7 bases that match TRBD1. CDR3 length: 14 amino acids. V was pared by 6 bases and J by 4 bases, with 9 bases of the junction left unmatched. CDR1 is MDHEN, CDR2 SYDVKM, per germline. This CDR3 reads CASRATGFPYEQYF. The CDR3 DNA reads as TGTGCCAGCAGGGCGACAGGGTTCCCATACGAGCAGTACTTC.